The present TCR beta chain was sequenced within a study of blood T cell repertoires in COVID-19. Sequencing used immunoSEQ multiplex PCR; TCRdb keeps in-frame clones, though not all of them. The sample has 70,000 to 90,000 clones; roughly 85% are singletons. V shed 6 bases and J shed 7 bases, with 13 bases lying between them. CDR1 and CDR2 from the germline V gene are SNHLY and FYNNEI. The length of the CDR3 is 13 residues. Material for sequencing was peripheral blood. The chain has TRBV2 and TRBJ2-1; D not resolved. The clonotype originates from a human donor in a cohort sampled during active COVID-19. Here the CDR3 reads CASSHNYPNEQFF. The CDR3 nucleotides are TGTGCCAGCAGCCACAACTATCCAAATGAGCAGTTCTTC.